A selection of T cell receptor beta chains follows, all from one sample in a study of Ad26.COV2.S vaccination and SARS-CoV-2 variants. Some clones are missing from TCRdb's copy, which holds only in-frame ones; the method was immunoSEQ multiplex PCR. The sample records 450,000 to 550,000 clones, 70% to 90% being singletons. Sequencing used peripheral blood, obtained in a trial of Ad26.COV2.S vaccine versus placebo. Receptor source: a person aged 18 to 59 who received the Ad26.COV2.S COVID-19 vaccine or a placebo. The CDR3 runs from the conserved cysteine through the conserved F or W. D genes are given only for firm matches. The size field is filled for only some rows; it gives once, few, many or a size class.

>.|15|TRBJ1-1|TRBV15|.
CATSSRRGENTEAFF
TGTGCCACCAGCAGCCGGAGGGGGGAGAACACTGAAGCTTTCTTT
>TRBD2|16|TRBJ2-7|TRBV9|once
CASSVGLAGAAYEQYF
TGTGCCAGCAGCGTAGGGCTAGCGGGGGCTGCCTACGAGCAGTACTTC
>TRBD1|17|TRBJ1-1|TRBV5-5|.
CASSPRSGQGMNTEAFF
TGTGCCAGCAGCCCGCGGTCGGGACAGGGAATGAACACTGAAGCTTTCTTT
>.|15|TRBJ1-2|TRBV5-4|.
CASRFPGTASYGYTF
TGTGCCAGCAGGTTTCCCGGGACGGCAAGCTATGGCTACACCTTC
>TRBD2|15|TRBJ2-1|TRBV19|.
CASSSFSGSFDEQFF
TGTGCCAGTAGTAGTTTCAGCGGGAGTTTCGATGAGCAGTTCTTC
>TRBD1|14|TRBJ2-7|TRBV18|.
CASSLQRTGGEQYF
TGTGCCAGCTCACTCCAGAGGACAGGGGGCGAGCAGTACTTC
>.|14|TRBJ2-7|TRBV28|few
CASSLSTLLHEQYF
TGTGCCAGCAGTTTAAGTACACTCCTACACGAGCAGTACTTC
>.|13|TRBJ1-1|TRBV21-1|few
CASSALEKGEAFF
TGTGCCAGCAGCGCCCTAGAGAAAGGTGAAGCTTTCTTT
>.|14|TRBJ1-1|TRBV11-2|.
CASSLGQGSTEAFF
TGTGCCAGCAGCTTAGGGCAGGGGAGCACTGAAGCTTTCTTT
>.|16|TRBJ2-3|TRBV7-9|.
CASRSAMKQGFDTQYF
TGTGCCAGCAGATCGGCAATGAAACAGGGCTTCGATACGCAGTATTTT
>TRBD1|13|TRBJ1-4|TRBV11-2|.
CASKGQANEKLFF
TGTGCCAGCAAGGGACAGGCTAATGAAAAACTGTTTTTT
>TRBD1|15|TRBJ1-2|TRBV5-1|.
CASRRTGGMSDGYTF
TGCGCCAGCAGGCGGACAGGGGGGATGAGCGATGGCTACACCTTC
>TRBD1|14|TRBJ2-7|TRBV6-5|.
CASSYGQGWYEQYF
TGTGCCAGCAGTTACGGACAGGGGTGGTACGAGCAGTACTTC
>.|16|TRBJ2-7|TRBV7-8|.
CASSFGGGMDTYEQYF
TGTGCCAGCAGCTTTGGGGGGGGCATGGATACGTACGAGCAGTACTTC
>.|16|TRBJ1-1|TRBV18|.
CASSPGNFGPNTEAFF
TGTGCCAGCTCACCAGGGAATTTCGGCCCGAACACTGAAGCTTTCTTT
>TRBD2|16|TRBJ2-1|TRBV5-4|once
CASSQIAGGPVYEQFF
TGTGCCAGCAGCCAAATAGCGGGAGGGCCTGTCTATGAGCAGTTCTTC
>.|16|TRBJ1-4|TRBV5-1|once
CASSRPQGLGNEKLFF
TGCGCCAGCAGCCGACCACAGGGTTTAGGGAATGAAAAACTGTTTTTT
>.|14|TRBJ1-2|TRBV4-3|.
CASSQEPGNYGYTF
TGCGCCAGCAGCCAAGAACCGGGGAACTATGGCTACACCTTC
>TRBD2|18|TRBJ2-2|TRBV7-9|few
CASSLKAGANANTGELFF
TGTGCCAGCAGCTTAAAAGCGGGAGCAAACGCGAACACCGGGGAGCTGTTTTTT
>TRBD1|17|TRBJ1-5|TRBV28|.
CASRTGGVMTGNQPQHF
TGTGCCAGCAGGACAGGGGGCGTTATGACGGGCAATCAGCCCCAGCATTTT
>.|13|TRBJ1-1|TRBV7-3|.
CASSLVRHTEAFF
TGTGCCAGCAGCTTAGTCCGACACACTGAAGCTTTCTTT
>.|14|TRBJ1-2|TRBV28|.
CASSLQGLNYGYTF
TGTGCCAGCAGTCTACAGGGATTGAACTATGGCTACACCTTC
>.|11|TRBJ1-2|TRBV14|.
CASSQDGQSIF
TGTGCCAGCAGCCAAGATGGACAATCAATCTTC
>.|14|TRBJ2-1|TRBV6-5|.
CASSTLRNGNEQFF
TGTGCCAGCAGTACGCTTAGGAATGGAAATGAGCAGTTCTTC
>TRBD2|16|TRBJ2-3|TRBV10-2|.
CASTLALAANTDTQYF
TGCGCCAGCACCCTAGCCCTAGCGGCTAACACAGATACGCAGTATTTT
>TRBD1|16|TRBJ2-5|TRBV5-1|.
CASSLAGTGGMETQYF
TGCGCCAGCAGCTTGGCCGGGACAGGGGGCATGGAGACCCAGTACTTC
>.|13|TRBJ1-1|TRBV10-1|.
CASSEGGRSEAFF
TGCGCCAGCAGTGAGGGGGGACGGTCTGAAGCTTTCTTT
>.|12|TRBJ1-2|TRBV6-6|few
CASSTGNYGYTF
TGTGCCAGCAGCACAGGGAACTATGGCTACACCTTC